These 18 T cell receptor beta chains share one sample of origin, sequenced in a study of cytomegalovirus exposure and HLA in healthy donors. The study ran its PCR with 60 Vbeta and 13 Jbeta primers. Only in-frame clones appear in the TCRdb table, and some are missing; sequencing was by immunoSEQ multiplex PCR. Among over 55,000 clones listed, roughly nine tenths were seen once. Sequences were obtained from PBMCs. Receptors were obtained from a woman younger than 45 in good health and CMV-seropositive.

V and J are TRBV5-1 and TRBJ2-3; TRBD2 matches 14 bases. Germline trimming cut 3 bases from V and 6 bases from J; bases unmatched to any gene: 6. The CDR3 consists of 16 residues. CDR1 SGHRS and CDR2 YFSETQ come from the germline V gene. The CDR3 loop reads CASSSGLAGGRDTQYF. CDR3 in DNA: TGCGCCAGCAGCTCCGGACTAGCGGGAGGAAGGGATACGCAGTATTTT.

The chain employs TRBV7-6 and TRBJ2-3; D gene uncertain. The CDR3 covers 12 residues. V lost 4 bases and J 6 bases, leaving 8 bases between the germline ends. In germline, CDR1 is SGHVS, CDR2 FNYEAQ. The CDR3 sequence: CASSSRMDTQYF. CDR3 in DNA: TGTGCCAGCAGCTCCAGAATGGATACGCAGTATTTT.

This rearrangement joins TRBV29-1 to TRBJ1-2; 9 bases fit TRBD1. The CDR3 totals 12 residues. With V trimmed by 8 bases and J by 2 bases, 3 bases remained unmatched. Germline V gives CDR1 SQVTM, CDR2 ANQGSEA. The CDR3 DNA is TGCAGCACCGGGACAGGGAACTATGGCTACACCTTC. As protein: CSTGTGNYGYTF. The whole variable domain, filled in from reference TRBV29-1 and TRBJ1-2, reads SAVISQKPSRDICQRGTSLTIQCQVDSQVTMMFWYRQQPGQSLTLIATANQGSEATYESGFVIDKFPISRPNLTFSTLTVSNMSPEDSSIYLCSTGTGNYGYTFGSGTRLTVV.

This chain connects TRBV29-1 to TRBJ1-4; 8 bases map to TRBD1. The length of the CDR3 is 15 residues. CDR1 and CDR2 (germline): SQVTM, ANQGSEA. The junction had 9 bases not matched to a gene; V was cut back by 6 bases and J by 3 bases. CDR3 residues: CSVSGGLAANEKLFF. CDR3 bases: TGCAGCGTGTCAGGGGGCCTGGCGGCTAATGAAAAACTGTTTTTT.

A few counts support this clone. The chain couples TRBV7-9 to TRBJ2-1; 9 bases agree with TRBD1. Germline V gene lookup returns CDR1 SEHNR and CDR2 FQNEAQ (reference sequence). The CDR3 consists of 16 residues. V shed 4 bases and J 4 bases; nucleotides not matched to a gene: 8. CDR3: CASSYTGTGNYNEQFF. CDR3 bases: TGTGCCAGCAGCTATACCGGGACAGGGAATTACAATGAGCAGTTCTTC.

The V gene is TRBV19, the J gene TRBJ1-4; no definite D call. In germline, CDR1 is LNHDA, CDR2 SQIVND (reference sequence). This CDR3 is built from 13 residues. V was trimmed by 10 bases and J by 7 bases, leaving 16 bases between them. The CDR3 is CATQRDLGEKLFF. In DNA form, the CDR3 reads TGTGCCACTCAACGGGATTTGGGTGAAAAACTGTTTTTT.

This chain uses TRBV19 with TRBJ2-1; 8 bases align to TRBD2. V lost 2 bases, J lost 6 bases, and 9 bases stayed unmatched. The germline V gene has CDR1 LNHDA and CDR2 SQIVND (reference sequence). CDR3 size: 16 residues. CDR3 DNA: TGTGCCAGTAGTATACATGTAGCGGGACCCTTCAATGAGCAGTTCTTC. This codes for CASSIHVAGPFNEQFF.

This sequence joins TRBV30 and TRBJ2-5; TRBD2 matches 7 bases. The CDR3 is 12 amino acids. Trimming took 0 bases from V and 5 from J; bases not matched to a gene: 0. Germline lookup yields CDR1 GTSNPN and CDR2 SVGIG (reference sequence). CDR3 DNA sequence: TGTGCCTGGAGTGTACTAGCGGAGACCCAGTACTTC. It encodes CAWSVLAETQYF.

J is TRBJ2-7 and V is TRBV7-6; 11 bases fit TRBD1. The CDR3 totals 15 residues. J was trimmed by 2 bases and V by 3 bases; bases with no gene match: 3. Germline CDR1 SGHVS, CDR2 FNYEAQ. The CDR3 bases are TGTGCCAGCAGCTTGGACAGGGGGCCTACCTACGAGCAGTACTTC. It codes for CASSLDRGPTYEQYF.

This chain uses TRBV30 with TRBJ2-5; TRBD1 agrees at 7 bases. V shed 5 bases and J 3 bases; nucleotides not matched to a gene: 3. Looked up from germline, CDR1 is GTSNPN and CDR2 is SVGIG (reference sequence). The CDR3 is 12 amino acids. CDR3 nucleotides: TGTGCCTGGGGGCAGGGGGAAGAGACCCAGTACTTC. It specifies CAWGQGEETQYF.

This clone is a singleton in its sample. The chain carries TRBV5-4 and TRBJ1-2; 7 bases fit TRBD1. This CDR3 has 15 amino acids. V lost 2 bases and J lost 3; bases outside the gene matches: 7. Germline CDR1 is SGHNT and CDR2 is YYREEE (reference sequence). The CDR3 protein is CASSFLGGRDYGYTF. DNA of the CDR3: TGTGCCAGCAGCTTCCTAGGGGGCCGAGACTATGGCTACACCTTC.

This clone was seen only a few times. V usage is TRBV9 and J usage is TRBJ2-3; D uncertain. The CDR3 consists of 11 residues. The germline CDR1 and CDR2 sequences are SGDLS and YYNGEE. Trimming removed 0 bases from V and 7 bases from J, with 3 bases in between. The CDR3 DNA reads TGTGCCAGCAGCGTAGGTAATACGCAGTATTTT. Encoded protein: CASSVGNTQYF. Based on the CDR3 plus reference TRBV9 and TRBJ2-3, the full variable domain is DSGVTQTPKHLITATGQRVTLRCSPRSGDLSVYWYQQSLDQGLQFLIQYYNGEERAKGNILERFSAQQFPDLHSELNLSSLELGDSALYFCASSVGNTQYFGPGTRLTVL.

This clone was observed a single time. The chain links TRBV27 to TRBJ2-1; TRBD1 is a possible D gene (6 bases). Germline CDR1 and CDR2: MNHEY and SMNVEV (reference sequence). The V end was cut by 0 bases, the J end by 6 bases, with 24 bases between. CDR3 length equals 19 residues. The CDR3: CASSLSIWGLGAKGNEQFF. For the CDR3, the DNA is TGTGCCAGCAGTTTATCTATCTGGGGTTTGGGGGCGAAAGGCAATGAGCAGTTCTTC.

The gene calls are TRBV27 and TRBJ1-1, with D uncertain. Trimming pared 3 bases from V and 7 bases from J, leaving 12 bases between. The germline V gene has CDR1 MNHEY and CDR2 SMNVEV (reference sequence). This CDR3 contains 13 residues. CDR3 DNA sequence: TGTGCCAGCAGTTTGGGCAGAGCCGGTGAAGCTTTCTTT. It is translated as CASSLGRAGEAFF.

This chain connects TRBV6-6 to TRBJ2-2, with 8 bases that match TRBD2. V lost 6 bases and J lost 4; bases outside the gene matches: 7. This CDR3 spans 15 amino acids. Germline V CDR1 and CDR2: MNHNY, SVGAGI (reference sequence). For the CDR3, the DNA is TGTGCCAGCAGACCCCCCGGGACTAGCACCGGGGAGCTGTTTTTT. Its protein is CASRPPGTSTGELFF.

The V and J genes are TRBV4-1 and TRBJ2-7, with TRBD2 matching over 11 bases. This CDR3 is 15 amino acids long. With V trimmed by 4 bases and J by 5 bases, 7 bases remained unmatched. Germline lookup yields CDR1 MGHRA and CDR2 YSYEKL. The CDR3 spells CASSPLLAGDHEQYF. The CDR3 nucleotides are TGCGCCAGCAGCCCCCTACTAGCGGGAGACCACGAGCAGTACTTC.

This chain joins TRBV7-9 and TRBJ1-3; D is undetermined. V lost 5 bases and J lost 0, with 14 bases in between. The germline gives CDR1 SEHNR, CDR2 FQNEAQ (reference sequence). This CDR3 has 16 residues. CDR3 DNA: TGTGCCAGCAGCCGCCAGGCAGGACTCTCTGGAAACACCATATATTTT. The encoded protein is CASSRQAGLSGNTIYF.

This chain connects TRBV5-4 to TRBJ2-3, with D hard to call. The CDR3 runs 14 residues. Germline V gene data show CDR1 as SGHNT and CDR2 as YYREEE (reference sequence). V lost 4 bases and J 0 bases, leaving 9 bases between the germline ends. The CDR3 bases are TGTGCCAGCAGCACCGGAGCTAGCACAGATACGCAGTATTTT. Amino acids: CASSTGASTDTQYF.